Listed here is a single TCR beta chain. The sample originates from a study of blood T cell repertoires in COVID-19. Background on the study: The cDNA or gDNA used as material had been derived from T cells, B-cell-depleted T cells, or PBMCs.

The assay was immunoSEQ multiplex PCR, and TCRdb's table has in-frame clones only and misses some. The table lists 300,000 to 450,000 clones, 85% of them singletons. V gave up 5 bases and J gave up 1 base, with 3 bases separating them. The CDR3 is made up of 12 amino acids. CDR1 and CDR2 from the germline V gene are MNHEY and SVGAGI. This rearrangement joins TRBV6-5 to TRBJ1-5; no clear D gene. The clonotype comes from a woman aged 18-30 years with acute or convalescent COVID-19. Sample: peripheral blood. For the CDR3, the DNA is TGTGCCAGCAGTCTGAGCAATCAGCCCCAGCATTTT. Translated, it gives CASSLSNQPQHF.